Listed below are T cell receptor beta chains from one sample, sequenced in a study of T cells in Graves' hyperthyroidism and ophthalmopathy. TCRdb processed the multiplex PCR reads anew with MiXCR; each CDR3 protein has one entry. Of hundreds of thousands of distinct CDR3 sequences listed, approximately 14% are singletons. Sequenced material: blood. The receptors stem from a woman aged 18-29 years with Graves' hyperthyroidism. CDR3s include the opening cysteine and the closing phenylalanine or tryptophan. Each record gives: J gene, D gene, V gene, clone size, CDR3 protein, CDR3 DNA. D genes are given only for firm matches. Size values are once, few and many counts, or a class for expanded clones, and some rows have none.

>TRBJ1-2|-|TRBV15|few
CATSREGGGGYGYTF
TGTGCCACCAGCAGAGAAGGAGGGGGGGGCTATGGCTACACCTTC
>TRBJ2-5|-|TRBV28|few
CASQGLETQYF
TGTGCCAGCCAGGGTTTAGAGACCCAGTACTTC
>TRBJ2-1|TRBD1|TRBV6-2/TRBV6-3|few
CASSSTGQGTSGNEQFF
TGTGCCAGCAGTTCTACGGGACAGGGGACATCAGGCAATGAGCAGTTCTTC
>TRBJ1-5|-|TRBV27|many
CASSLGGEQPQHF
TGTGCCAGCAGTTTAGGGGGGGAGCAGCCCCAGCATTTT
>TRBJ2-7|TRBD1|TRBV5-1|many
CASSLGDRGSEQYF
TGCGCCAGCAGCTTGGGCGACAGGGGAAGCGAGCAGTACTTC
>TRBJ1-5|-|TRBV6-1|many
CASSEGVGNQPQHF
TGTGCCAGCAGTGAGGGGGTTGGCAATCAGCCCCAGCATTTT
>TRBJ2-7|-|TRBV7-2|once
CASSLDNRLREQYF
TGTGCCAGCAGCTTAGATAACAGACTACGAGAGCAGTACTTC
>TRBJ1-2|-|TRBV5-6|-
CASSGSLFNYGYTF
TGTGCCAGCAGTGGATCTCTCTTTAACTATGGCTACACCTTC
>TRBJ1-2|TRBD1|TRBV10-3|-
CAISGGDSLINYGYTF
TGTGCCATCAGTGGGGGGGACAGCCTCATTAACTATGGCTACACCTTC
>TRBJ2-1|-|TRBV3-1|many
CATRSGSYNEQFF
TGTGCCACCCGGAGCGGTTCCTACAATGAGCAGTTCTTC
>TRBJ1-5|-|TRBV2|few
CASSVQGRGQPQHF
TGTGCCAGCAGTGTACAGGGAAGGGGACAGCCCCAGCATTTT